This T cell receptor (beta chain) was sequenced in a study of early T cells in non-severe SARS-CoV-2 infection. Study-wide results and caveats: Sequences matched to VDJdb favored anti-spike CD8 responses, while private and CD4 specificities were missed.

CDR3 length: 16 residues. The V gene's germline CDR1 is SSHAT and CDR2 FNYEAQ (reference sequence). In its sample, this clonotype was seen many times. Its matching antigen is unknown. A junction end diverges from the germline sequence, so it may reflect a read error. TCRdb re-derived calls from the 5' RACE reads in MiXCR, one entry per CDR3 protein. The sample includes fewer than 25,000 distinct CDR3 sequences, 4% to 5.5% of them seen just once. This TCR was sampled from an adult who was a healthcare worker with PCR-confirmed SARS-CoV-2 infection or an uninfected control (not recorded which). Source material: whole blood. This chain joins TRBV7-7 and TRBJ2-3, with 10 bases that match TRBD1. The CDR3 nucleotides are TGTGCTAGCAGCTTAGGGGACAGGGGCAGCACAGATACGCAGTATTTT. Protein product: CASSLGDRGSTDTQYF.